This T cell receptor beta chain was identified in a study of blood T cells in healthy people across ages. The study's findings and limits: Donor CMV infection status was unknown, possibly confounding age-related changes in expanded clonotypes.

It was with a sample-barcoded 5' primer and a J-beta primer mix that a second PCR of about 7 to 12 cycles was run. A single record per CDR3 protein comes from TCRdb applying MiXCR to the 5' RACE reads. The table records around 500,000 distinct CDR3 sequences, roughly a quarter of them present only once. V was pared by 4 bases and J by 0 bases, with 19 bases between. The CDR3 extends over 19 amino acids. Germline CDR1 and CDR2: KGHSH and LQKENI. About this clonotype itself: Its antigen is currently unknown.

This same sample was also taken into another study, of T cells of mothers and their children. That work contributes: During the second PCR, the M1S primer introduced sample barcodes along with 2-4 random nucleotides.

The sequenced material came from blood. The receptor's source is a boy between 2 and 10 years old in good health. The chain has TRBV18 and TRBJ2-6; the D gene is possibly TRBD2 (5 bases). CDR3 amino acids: CASSLIPGSPTSGANVLTF. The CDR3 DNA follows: TGTGCCAGCTCACTTATACCGGGGAGTCCAACCTCTGGGGCCAACGTCCTGACTTTC.